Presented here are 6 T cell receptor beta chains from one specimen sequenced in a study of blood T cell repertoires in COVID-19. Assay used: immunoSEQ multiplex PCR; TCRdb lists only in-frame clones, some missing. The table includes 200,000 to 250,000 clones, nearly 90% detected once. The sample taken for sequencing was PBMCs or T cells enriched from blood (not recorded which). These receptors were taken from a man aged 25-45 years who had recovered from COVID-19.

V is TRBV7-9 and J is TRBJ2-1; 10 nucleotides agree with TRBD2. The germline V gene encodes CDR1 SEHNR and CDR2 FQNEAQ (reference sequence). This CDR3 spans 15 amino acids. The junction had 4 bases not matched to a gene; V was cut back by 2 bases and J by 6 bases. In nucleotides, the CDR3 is TGTGCCAGCAGCTTATTAGCGGGGGGCCTCAATGAGCAGTTCTTC. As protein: CASSLLAGGLNEQFF.

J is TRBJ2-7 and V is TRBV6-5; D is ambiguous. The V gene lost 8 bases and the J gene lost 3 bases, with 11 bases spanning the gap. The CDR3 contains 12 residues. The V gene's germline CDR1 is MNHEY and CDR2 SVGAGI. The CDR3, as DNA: TGTGCCAGCGGGCTCGAAGGCTACGAGCAGTACTTC. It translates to CASGLEGYEQYF.

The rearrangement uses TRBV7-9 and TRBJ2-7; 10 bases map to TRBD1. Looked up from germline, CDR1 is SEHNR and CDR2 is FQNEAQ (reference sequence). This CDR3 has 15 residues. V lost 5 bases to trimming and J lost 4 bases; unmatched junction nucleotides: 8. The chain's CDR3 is CASSIGQGGKYEQYF. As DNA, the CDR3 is TGTGCCAGCAGCATCGGACAGGGGGGGAAATACGAGCAGTACTTC.

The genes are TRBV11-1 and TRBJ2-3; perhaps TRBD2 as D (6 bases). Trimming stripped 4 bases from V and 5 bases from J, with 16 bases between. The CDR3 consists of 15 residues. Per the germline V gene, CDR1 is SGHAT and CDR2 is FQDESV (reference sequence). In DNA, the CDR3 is TGTGCCAGCAGCTCTCTAGGCGGGAAAGTAGATACGCAGTATTTT. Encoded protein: CASSSLGGKVDTQYF.

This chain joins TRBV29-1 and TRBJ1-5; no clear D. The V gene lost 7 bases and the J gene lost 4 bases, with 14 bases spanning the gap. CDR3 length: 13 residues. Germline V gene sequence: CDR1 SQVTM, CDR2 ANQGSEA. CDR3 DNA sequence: TGCAGCGCCGGTTCTTCGGGGAATCAGCCCCAGCATTTT. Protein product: CSAGSSGNQPQHF.

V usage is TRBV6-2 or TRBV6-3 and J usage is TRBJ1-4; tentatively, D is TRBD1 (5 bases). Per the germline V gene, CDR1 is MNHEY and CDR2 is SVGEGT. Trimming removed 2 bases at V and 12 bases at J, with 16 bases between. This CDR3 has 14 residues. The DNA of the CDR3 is TGTGCCAGCAGTTACGACACGTTTCGCAGGGAACTGTTTTTT. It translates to CASSYDTFRRELFF.